This T cell receptor (beta chain) is drawn from a study of shared clonotypes between healthy human individuals. How the authors handled the data: Filtering was not the same, since immunoSEQ gave junction-only sequences without quality scores. TCRdb's table, derived via immunoSEQ multiplex PCR, lists solely in-frame clones and lacks some. V, J and clone size are taken as reported in that table, and D and trimming were inferred from the DNA itself. The sample shows roughly 550,000 clones, less than 97% of them seen only once. Naive CD8 cells comprised CD45RO-negative, CCR7-positively selected cells, excluding terminally differentiated effector memory CD45RA+ cells. Among the donors, all were Caucasian adults who lived in Nashville, Tennessee. Germline assignment: CDR1 MNHEY and CDR2 SMNVEV (reference sequence). CDR3 length: 11 amino acids. V was pared by 5 bases and J by 8 bases, with 9 bases between.

This chain links TRBV27 with TRBJ1-1; D call uncertain. The specimen sequenced was naive CD8+ T cells sorted from blood. The receptor comes from a woman in her thirties in good health. The CDR3 nucleotides read TGTGCCAGCAGTAACTTCCGGGAAGCTTTCTTT. This codes for CASSNFREAFF.